Each of the 5 T cell receptor beta chains below was sequenced from the same sample in a study of response to subunit inactivated influenza vaccine. In TCRdb, the RT-PCR reads were re-called with MiXCR into one record per CDR3 protein. The sample shows just over 300,000 distinct CDR3 sequences, about 20% of them seen only once. Sequencing was performed on PBMCs from blood, taken less than 22 months after vaccination. These receptors originate from a man aged 50 to 69 who received an inactivated influenza vaccine.

This chain joins TRBV11-2 and TRBJ2-3; 8 bases align to TRBD2. The CDR3 contains 17 residues. The germline V gene has CDR1 SGHAT and CDR2 FQNNGV. The V segment lost 0 bases and the J segment 2 bases; nucleotides outside the gene matches: 7. Written as DNA, the CDR3 is TGTGCCAGCAGCTTAGAGCCGGGACTAGTGTTCACAGATACGCAGTATTTT. Amino acids: CASSLEPGLVFTDTQYF.

This sequence joins TRBV29-1 and TRBJ2-1, with 11 bases identical to TRBD2. The CDR3 runs 15 residues. The V gene end was trimmed by 4 bases and the J gene end by 1 base; junction bases not matched to a gene: 3. The germline CDR1 and CDR2 sequences are SQVTM and ANQGSEA. CDR3 loop: CSVAVAGGSYNEQFF. The CDR3 DNA follows: TGCAGCGTTGCGGTAGCGGGAGGGTCCTACAATGAGCAGTTCTTC.

This chain joins TRBV6-2 or TRBV6-3 and TRBJ1-1, with D possibly matching TRBD1 (5 bases). With 6 bases removed from V and 1 base from J, the gap between germline ends came to 12 bases. Looked up from germline, CDR1 is MNHEY and CDR2 is SVGEGT. The CDR3 consists of 14 residues. The CDR3 sequence: CASSRAGRNTEAFF. DNA of the CDR3: TGTGCCAGCAGCCGGGCAGGGAGGAACACTGAAGCTTTCTTT.

V is TRBV28 and J is TRBJ1-6; 7 bases line up with TRBD1. Germline CDR1 reads MDHEN; CDR2 reads SYDVKM. The CDR3 runs to 14 residues. V was pared by 5 bases and J by 8 bases, with 6 bases of the junction left unmatched. In DNA form, the CDR3 reads TGTGCCAGCAGTGGCGACAGGGAAGATTCACCCCTCCACTTT. The encoded protein is CASSGDREDSPLHF.

The chain couples TRBV4-3 to TRBJ1-6, with D uncertain. Trimming left V 0 bases short and J 4 bases short, with 1 base between. From germline, CDR1 is LGHNA and CDR2 YSLEER. The CDR3 runs 13 residues. The CDR3 nucleotides read TGCGCCAGCAGCCAAGATTATAATTCACCCCTCCACTTT. This encodes CASSQDYNSPLHF.